This is a list of T cell receptor beta chains from one sample in a study of T cells after yellow fever vaccination. TCRdb itself ran the 5' RACE reads through MiXCR, one entry per CDR3 protein. The sample lists around 350,000 distinct CDR3 sequences; around 6.4% were seen once. The sequenced sample was PBMCs, obtained 5 days after the yellow fever booster vaccination. These receptors came from a man aged 25 to 40 who received the YFV17D yellow fever vaccine. Each CDR3 is given with its conserved first and last residue. The D gene is left open where the match is weak. Part of the rows lack a size; the others show once, few, many or a class for expanded clones.

J: TRBJ2-5; size: many; D: TRBD2; V: TRBV9; DNA: TGTGCCAGCAGCCTTAGCGGGGACCGGGAGACCCAGTACTTC; CDR3: CASSLSGDRETQYF
J: TRBJ2-2; size: NA; D: NA; V: TRBV11-3; DNA: TGTGCCAGCAGCCGAGGGAGGACCGCGAACACCGGGGAGCTGTTTTTT; CDR3: CASSRGRTANTGELFF
J: TRBJ2-6; size: NA; D: NA; V: TRBV29-1; DNA: TGCAGCGTTGACGGCGCCGGGGCCAACGTCCTGACTTTC; CDR3: CSVDGAGANVLTF
J: TRBJ2-5; size: few; D: NA; V: TRBV27; DNA: TGTGCCAGCAGTTTAAAGCGCCCGCTAAGCCAAGAGACCCAGTACTTC; CDR3: CASSLKRPLSQETQYF
J: TRBJ2-2; size: many; D: NA; V: TRBV7-2; DNA: TGTGCCAGCAACCAACGGTCTCGGGGCACCGGGGAGCTGTTTTTT; CDR3: CASNQRSRGTGELFF
J: TRBJ2-7; size: few; D: NA; V: TRBV5-1; DNA: TGCGCCAGCAGCCGGGGTCCCCACGAGCAGTACTTC; CDR3: CASSRGPHEQYF
J: TRBJ2-4; size: few; D: TRBD1; V: TRBV11-2; DNA: TGTGCCAGCAGCATCGGGACAGGCGGGAACATTCAGTACTTC; CDR3: CASSIGTGGNIQYF
J: TRBJ2-5; size: few; D: TRBD1; V: TRBV15; DNA: TGTGCCACCAGCAGAGGGACAGGGCTAGAGACCCAGTACTTC; CDR3: CATSRGTGLETQYF
J: TRBJ2-1; size: few; D: TRBD1; V: TRBV7-2; DNA: TGTGCCAGCAGCCATACAGGGGTTGAGCAGTTCTTC; CDR3: CASSHTGVEQFF
J: TRBJ2-2; size: few; D: NA; V: TRBV20-1; DNA: TGCAGTGCTAGGTACGGGACCTCGAACACCGGGGAGCTGTTTTTT; CDR3: CSARYGTSNTGELFF
J: TRBJ2-1; size: many; D: TRBD2; V: TRBV7-2; DNA: TGTGCCAGCAGCCCGACTAGCGGGAACGATGAGCAGTTCTTC; CDR3: CASSPTSGNDEQFF
J: TRBJ2-7; size: many; D: NA; V: TRBV5-1; DNA: TGCGCCAGCAGCACCGCAGACTGGACCTACGAGCAGTACTTC; CDR3: CASSTADWTYEQYF
J: TRBJ1-2; size: NA; D: NA; V: TRBV6-5; DNA: TGTGCCAGCAGGACGGCAGGGTCCTATGGCTACACCTTC; CDR3: CASRTAGSYGYTF
J: TRBJ2-5; size: NA; D: NA; V: TRBV10-1; DNA: TGCGCCAGCAGTGACGGACGGCGGCGGCCCCAGTACTTC; CDR3: CASSDGRRRPQYF
J: TRBJ2-5; size: few; D: TRBD2; V: TRBV5-4; DNA: TGTGCCAGCAGCCGGGGACTAGCGGGAGGAGAAGAGACCCAGTACTTC; CDR3: CASSRGLAGGEETQYF
J: TRBJ2-7; size: few; D: NA; V: TRBV5-1; DNA: TGCGCCAGCACGACAGGCCCGATGGGCGAGCAGTACTTC; CDR3: CASTTGPMGEQYF
J: TRBJ2-3; size: many; D: NA; V: TRBV20-1; DNA: TGCAGTGCTGGGACCGCGAGCGGCACAGCCGATACGCAGTATTTT; CDR3: CSAGTASGTADTQYF
J: TRBJ2-3; size: few; D: TRBD2; V: TRBV5-4; DNA: TGTGCCAGCAGCACGGGGGGGGGAGTGACGTTAGGAGATACGCAGTATTTT; CDR3: CASSTGGGVTLGDTQYF
J: TRBJ2-1; size: few; D: NA; V: TRBV18; DNA: TGTGCCAGCTCACCACCCTCCCAGAGCCACAATGAGCAGTTCTTC; CDR3: CASSPPSQSHNEQFF
J: TRBJ2-3; size: NA; D: NA; V: TRBV20-1; DNA: TGCAGTGCTAGTCTCACAGCTTTCACAGATACGCAGTATTTT; CDR3: CSASLTAFTDTQYF
J: TRBJ2-7; size: many; D: TRBD2; V: TRBV7-8; DNA: TGTGCCAGCAGCTTAAGGGAGGGCTCCTACGAGCAGTACTTC; CDR3: CASSLREGSYEQYF
J: TRBJ2-1; size: NA; D: TRBD2; V: TRBV5-1; DNA: TGCGCCAGCAGCTTGAGCCTAGCGGGAGCGGGTGAGCAGTTCTTC; CDR3: CASSLSLAGAGEQFF